The rows below give T cell receptor beta chains drawn from one sample of a study of T cells in Graves' hyperthyroidism and ophthalmopathy. TCRdb redid the calling of the multiplex PCR reads with MiXCR, one entry per CDR3 protein. Among about 700,000 distinct CDR3 sequences, around 15% were seen once, and the ten largest hold roughly 10%. Sequenced material: blood. Every receptor here comes from a woman aged 18-29 years with Graves' hyperthyroidism. Each CDR3 is given with its conserved first and last residue. The order of the fields is V gene, J gene, clone size, D gene, CDR3 length, CDR3 DNA, CDR3 protein. The D gene is left open where the match is weak. The size field is filled for only some rows; it gives once, few, many or a size class.

TRBV4-3	TRBJ1-2	once	NA	14	TGCGCCAGCAGCCAAGGGGGATTATCCTATGGCTACACCTTC	CASSQGGLSYGYTF
TRBV7-8	TRBJ1-3	NA	NA	12	TGTGCCCCCCTGGTCAAGGGAAACACCATATATTTT	CAPLVKGNTIYF
TRBV3-1	TRBJ1-2	few	NA	13	TGTGCCAGCAGCCAAGGACCGTTTAATGGCTACACCTTC	CASSQGPFNGYTF
TRBV12-3/TRBV12-4	TRBJ2-5	many	TRBD1	15	TGTGCCAGCAGTTTCAGTCAGGGGGCCTGGGAGACCCAGTACTTC	CASSFSQGAWETQYF
TRBV29-1	TRBJ1-1	NA	TRBD1	14	TGCAGCGCCGGGGACAGGGGGAGGTACACTGAAGCTTTCTTT	CSAGDRGRYTEAFF
TRBV7-9	TRBJ1-1	many	TRBD1	17	TGTGCCAGCAGCTTACCCCCGGGCAGGGGGAAGGTTACTGAAGCTTTCTTT	CASSLPPGRGKVTEAFF
TRBV28	TRBJ1-1	few	NA	15	TGTGCCAGCAGTCCGGACTTGAGAATGAACACTGAAGCTTTCTTT	CASSPDLRMNTEAFF
TRBV10-2	TRBJ2-3	once	NA	13	TGCGCCAGCAGTGAGACCGTGCCAGGTACGCAGTATTTT	CASSETVPGTQYF
TRBV19	TRBJ2-3	few	NA	13	TGTGCCAGTAGTATAGGTAACGGGGATACGCAGTATTTT	CASSIGNGDTQYF
TRBV5-5	TRBJ2-1	few	TRBD2	18	TGTGCCAGCAGCCGCCCAACGACTCTAGCGGGAGGTTCTGATGAGCAGTCCTTC	CASSRPTTLAGGSDEQSF
TRBV6-2/TRBV6-3	TRBJ1-1	many	NA	13	TGTGCCAGCACCGAGGATCCGAACACTGAAGCTTTCTTT	CASTEDPNTEAFF
TRBV14	TRBJ2-7	few	TRBD2	17	TGTGCCAGCAGCCACCCCAGGACTAGCGGGAGTGGCTACGAGCAGTACTTC	CASSHPRTSGSGYEQYF
TRBV6-1	TRBJ2-1	many	TRBD2	16	TGTGCCAGCATTGAAGCGGGAGGCCCTAAGTACAATGAGCAGTTCTTC	CASIEAGGPKYNEQFF
TRBV20-1	TRBJ2-1	NA	TRBD2	19	TGCAGTGCTAGAGTGCCTAGCGGGAGGGCCGGGGGGTCCTACAATGAGCAGTTCTTC	CSARVPSGRAGGSYNEQFF
TRBV24-1	TRBJ2-2	NA	NA	13	TGTGCCACCAGTGATTTAAGGGCAGGGGAGCTGTTTTTT	CATSDLRAGELFF
TRBV5-1	TRBJ2-5	few	TRBD2	19	TGCGCCGGCAGCTTGGAATCCCGTGTAAGACTAGCGGGGCAAGAGACCCAGTACTTC	CAGSLESRVRLAGQETQYF
TRBV28	TRBJ2-5	many	TRBD2	17	TGTGCCAGCAGTTCCTCCCCCCTAGCGGGATGGCTGGAGACCCAGTACTTC	CASSSSPLAGWLETQYF
TRBV18	TRBJ2-3	many	TRBD2	18	TGTGCCAGCTCACCAACCCGTGGTAGCGGGAGGACGGCAGATACGCAGTATTTT	CASSPTRGSGRTADTQYF
TRBV29-1	TRBJ2-7	many	NA	12	TGCAGCGTTGGGACCTCGCCCTACGAGCAGTACTTC	CSVGTSPYEQYF
TRBV24-1	TRBJ2-7	NA	TRBD1	16	TGTGCCACCAGTGAGAGTGGCAGGGGGCAATCCTACGAGCAGTACTTC	CATSESGRGQSYEQYF